The rows below give T cell receptor beta chains drawn from one sample of a study of cytomegalovirus exposure and HLA in healthy donors. Sequencing was performed with immunoSEQ multiplex PCR; in TCRdb, only in-frame clones are kept and a portion is missing. The sample contains 150,000 to 200,000 clones, roughly 76% of which appear only once. Sequencing was carried out using PBMCs. The source of these receptors is a man between 35 and 55 years old in good health and CMV-seropositive. Each CDR3 is given with its conserved first and last residue. D genes are given only for firm matches. Rows give clone size only sometimes, using once, few, many, or a class for an expanded clone.

j_call clone_size d_call v_call cdr3_nt cdr3_aa
TRBJ2-3 . TRBD1 TRBV7-9 TGTGCCAGCAGCTTGCCCGGACAGGGGGTTGCAGATACGCAGTATTTT CASSLPGQGVADTQYF
TRBJ2-7 . . TRBV29-1 TGCAGCGTTGGGGGCGGCTACGAGCAGTACTTC CSVGGGYEQYF
TRBJ2-7 . TRBD1 TRBV18 TGTGCCAGCTCACCAAAAACAGGGGGCAACGAGCAGTACTTC CASSPKTGGNEQYF
TRBJ2-7 few . TRBV18 TGTGCCAGCTCACCGCCCTGGGGAGCGGCGAACTCCTACGAGCAGTACTTC CASSPPWGAANSYEQYF
TRBJ2-3 . . TRBV4-2 TGTGCCAGCAGCCAAGGTGTCTCTAGCACAGATGCGCAGTATTTT CASSQGVSSTDAQYF
TRBJ2-7 . TRBD1 TRBV9 TGTGCCAGCAGCCGCGGGACAGGGGGCCACGAGCAGTACTTC CASSRGTGGHEQYF
TRBJ2-5 . TRBD1 TRBV9 TGTGCCAGCAGCCCTCCGGGACAGAGGGGAGAGACCCAGTACTTC CASSPPGQRGETQYF
TRBJ2-2 . TRBD2 TRBV7-2 TGTGCCAGCAGGTTACTAGCGGCTGCGAGCACCGGGGAGCTGTTTTTT CASRLLAAASTGELFF
TRBJ2-1 . TRBD1 TRBV5-1 TGCGCCAGCAGCCCACAGGGGGCCTACAATGAGCAGTTCTTC CASSPQGAYNEQFF
TRBJ2-1 once . TRBV27 TGTGCCAGCAGTTTATTGGCGGGGCGGAAGTTCTTC CASSLLAGRKFF
TRBJ2-3 . TRBD1 TRBV9 TGTGCCAGCAGTGACAGGGGTAACACAGATACGCAGTATTTT CASSDRGNTDTQYF
TRBJ2-7 . TRBD2 TRBV4-1 TGCGCCAGCAGCTCTCTAGCGGGGAGTTACTACGAGCAGTACTTC CASSSLAGSYYEQYF
TRBJ2-7 . . TRBV4-1 TGCGCCAGCAGCCAAGGACCCAGTTCGAGGGCCCGGGAGCAGTACTTC CASSQGPSSRAREQYF
TRBJ1-4 . TRBD1 TRBV4-1 TGCGCCAGCAGCCAAGCGGGACAGGGGGGCGAAAAACTGTTTTTT CASSQAGQGGEKLFF
TRBJ1-3 . . TRBV20-1 TGCAGTGCCAGACAAGATATCCGGGTTTGGTTT CSARQDIRVWF
TRBJ1-2 few . TRBV4-1 TGCGCCAGCAGCCAACAGGCGGCAGGGGGCTACACCTTC CASSQQAAGGYTF
TRBJ1-6 . . TRBV4-1 TGCGCCAGCAGCCACCAAAATTCACCCCTCCACTTT CASSHQNSPLHF